A selection of T cell receptor beta chains follows, all from one sample in a study of identical twins. TCRdb itself ran the 5' RACE reads through MiXCR, one entry per CDR3 protein. This sample carries roughly 230,000 distinct CDR3 sequences, 6.5% to 9.5% of them seen once, and the ten largest clones take less than 4%. The sample also formed part of further work on yellow fever vaccine responses in identical twins.

The sequencing sample was made of CD8+ T cells sorted from blood. These receptor sequences come from a woman under 30 in good health. CDR3s leave out the opening cysteine and the closing phenylalanine or tryptophan. The order of the fields is V gene, J gene, CDR3 protein.

v_gene: TRBV7-2; j_gene: TRBJ2-7; CDR3aa: ASSLAGQGILGEQY
v_gene: TRBV29-1; j_gene: TRBJ2-3; CDR3aa: SVPPYRGDTDTQY
v_gene: TRBV27; j_gene: TRBJ2-2; CDR3aa: ASSYGMNTGELF
v_gene: TRBV4-3; j_gene: TRBJ2-7; CDR3aa: ASSQDRPGVYEQY
v_gene: TRBV20-1; j_gene: TRBJ2-3; CDR3aa: SATSGGRTDTQY
v_gene: TRBV3-1; j_gene: TRBJ2-1; CDR3aa: ASSQEGTALNEQF
v_gene: TRBV7-9; j_gene: TRBJ2-7; CDR3aa: ASSPAFGVGYEQY
v_gene: TRBV3-1; j_gene: TRBJ1-1; CDR3aa: ASTLGGYTEAF
v_gene: TRBV14; j_gene: TRBJ2-3; CDR3aa: ASSQSIDTQY
v_gene: TRBV3-1; j_gene: TRBJ1-5; CDR3aa: ASSQDGGTEDIYQPQH
v_gene: TRBV4-3; j_gene: TRBJ2-3; CDR3aa: ASSQDMRGATDTQY
v_gene: TRBV6-4; j_gene: TRBJ2-1; CDR3aa: ASSFSQGSYNEQF
v_gene: TRBV29-1; j_gene: TRBJ2-1; CDR3aa: SVEVPPTGYNEQF
v_gene: TRBV20-1; j_gene: TRBJ2-1; CDR3aa: SATPGGDYNEQF
v_gene: TRBV19; j_gene: TRBJ2-3; CDR3aa: ASRRRQGAGATDTQY
v_gene: TRBV10-3; j_gene: TRBJ2-5; CDR3aa: AISESARGRPQETQY
v_gene: TRBV4-3; j_gene: TRBJ2-7; CDR3aa: ASSQASAEQY